What follows are 3 T cell receptor beta chains derived from one specimen sequenced in a study of blood T cell repertoires in COVID-19. Sequencing was performed with immunoSEQ multiplex PCR; in TCRdb, only in-frame clones are kept and a portion is missing. The table shows 200,000 to 300,000 clones, with about 70% occurring only once. Sequenced input: peripheral blood. These receptors originate from an elderly woman with acute or convalescent COVID-19.

This chain joins TRBV7-2 and TRBJ1-1; TRBD1 might be the D (5 bases). Trimming cost V 2 bases and J 5 bases, with 15 bases left between them. This CDR3 contains 15 residues. From germline, CDR1 is SGHTA and CDR2 FQGNSA. The CDR3 sequence is CASSLIQGGRTEAFF. DNA of the CDR3: TGTGCCAGCAGCTTAATCCAGGGTGGGAGGACTGAAGCTTTCTTT.

For the CDR3, the DNA is TGTGCCAGCAGCCCGGACAGGGAAATGGGGTACACTGAAGCTTTCTTT. Its translation is CASSPDREMGYTEAFF. V and J are TRBV3-1 (or the pseudogene TRBV3-2) and TRBJ1-1; 8 bases are shared with TRBD1. Germline V CDR1 and CDR2: LGHDT, YNNKEL (reference sequence). The CDR3 has 16 residues. J lost 3 bases, V lost 4 bases, and 10 bases had no gene match.

This clone came up a few times. Other DNA sequences from this sample encode an identical CDR3 as well. The CDR3 protein is CASSPGQLNTEAFF. CDR3 nucleotide sequence: TGTGCCAGCAGTCCCGGACAGTTGAACACTGAAGCTTTCTTT. The chain carries TRBV6-5 and TRBJ1-1, with D tentatively TRBD1 (6 bases). V lost 5 bases and J 0 bases, leaving 10 bases between the germline ends. The CDR3 is made up of 14 amino acids. Germline CDR1 is MNHEY and CDR2 is SVGAGI.